Listed here are 20 T cell receptor beta chains from one sample, sequenced in a study of CXCR3-negative and CXCR3-positive naive CD8 T cells. UMI-labeled TRB cDNA libraries were prepared by 5' RACE. TCRdb reprocessed the 5' RACE reads, keeping one entry per CDR3 protein, no DNA. The sample holds 60,000 to 70,000 distinct CDR3 sequences. Antigens of these TCRs are unknown. Study results and caveats: Comparison of naive cells showed more hydrophobic TRB CDR3s in CXCR3-positive than in CXCR3-negative naive cells.

Input material: naive CXCR3+ CD8+ T cells from blood. The sample's subset: CD45RO-CCR7+CD27+CD95- naive CD8+ T cells expressing CXCR3 (TNR3+). These receptors came from a human donor in good health. Some clones in this sample may be carry-over from other donors' samples.

By frequency, this clonotype is medium-sized. This sequence joins TRBV4-1 and TRBJ2-5; with no DNA, the TCRdb D assignment of TRBD1 cannot be verified. The germline V gene encodes CDR1 MGHRA and CDR2 YSYEKL. This CDR3 has 15 amino acids. The CDR3 loop reads CASSQDVLGGETQYF.

The chain employs TRBV6-2 or TRBV6-3 and TRBJ2-1. This CDR3 spans 12 amino acids. The germline gives CDR1 MNHEY, CDR2 SVGEGT. Here the CDR3 reads CASTSSYNEQFF.

The chain recombines TRBV28 with TRBJ2-7; TCRdb gives TRBD1 as the D gene, but with no DNA this cannot be confirmed. This CDR3 has 16 amino acids. Germline loops: CDR1 MDHEN, CDR2 SYDVKM. The CDR3: CASSANRDRGLYEQYF.

The genes are TRBV27 and TRBJ2-1; no DNA is available, so the TRBD1 call from TCRdb remains unchecked. Germline assignment: CDR1 MNHEY and CDR2 SMNVEV (reference sequence). This CDR3 spans 19 amino acids. The CDR3 protein is CASSLSRVGDRGTYNEQFF.

The chain employs TRBV12-3 or TRBV12-4 and TRBJ1-5; with no DNA, the TCRdb D assignment of TRBD1 cannot be verified. This CDR3 has 14 amino acids. The CDR3 protein is CASSWRQGEQPQHF.

The CDR3 sequence is CASGGTSGRPHYEQYF. This chain connects TRBV7-6 to TRBJ2-7; TCRdb's D gene call, TRBD2, goes unchecked for lack of DNA. The germline gives CDR1 SGHVS, CDR2 FNYEAQ. The CDR3 has 16 residues.

The V and J genes are TRBV12-3 or TRBV12-4 and TRBJ1-3. The CDR3 length is 15 residues. The CDR3 here is CASSLSELSGNTIYF.

This chain joins TRBV7-9 and TRBJ2-7; with no DNA, the TCRdb D assignment of TRBD1 cannot be verified. The germline CDR1 and CDR2 sequences are SEHNR and FQNEAQ (reference sequence). The CDR3 runs to 16 residues. The CDR3 here is CASSSSREGAYYEQYF.

The rearrangement uses TRBV7-6 and TRBJ1-1; TCRdb selects TRBD1, and the lack of DNA leaves this call unchecked. This CDR3 has 14 amino acids. Germline V gene data show CDR1 as SGHVS and CDR2 as FNYEAQ. The CDR3 region is CASSIGTEGTEAFF.

The chain joins TRBV12-3 or TRBV12-4 to TRBJ2-3; TCRdb indicates TRBD1, and absent DNA this call remains unverified. CDR3 length equals 14 residues. The CDR3 loop reads CASSSGTGPDTQYF.

This chain links TRBV7-6 with TRBJ2-7; lacking DNA, the TRBD1 call made by TCRdb goes unchecked. There are 15 residues in the CDR3. The germline V gene encodes CDR1 SGHVS and CDR2 FNYEAQ. The CDR3 is CASSSGPQLGYEQYF.

The V and J genes are TRBV29-1 and TRBJ2-5. The CDR3 sequence is 13 residues long. The germline V gene encodes CDR1 SQVTM and CDR2 ANQGSEA. The CDR3 sequence is CSVEDLPQETQYF.

The chain uses TRBV10-3 and TRBJ2-7; TCRdb names TRBD1, which stays unverified in the absence of DNA. The germline V gene has CDR1 ENHRY and CDR2 SYGVKD. The CDR3 is made up of 13 amino acids. CDR3 amino acids: CAISDDSTYEQYF.

The rearrangement joins TRBV29-1 to TRBJ2-1. The CDR3 consists of 13 residues. CDR1 SQVTM and CDR2 ANQGSEA come from the germline V gene. This CDR3 reads CSVVAVLSNEQFF.

V is TRBV7-2 and J is TRBJ1-5; the TRBD1 assignment by TCRdb is unverifiable without DNA. Germline V gene data show CDR1 as SGHTA and CDR2 as FQGNSA. The CDR3 is 14 residues long. CDR3 in amino acids: CASSSSGVYQPQHF. Full variable domain (outside the CDR3, taken from reference TRBV7-2 and TRBJ1-5): GAGVSQSPSNKVTEKGKDVELRCDPISGHTALYWYRQSLGQGLEFLIYFQGNSAPDKSGLPSDRFSAERTGGSVSTLTIQRTQQEDSAVYLCASSSSGVYQPQHFGDGTRLSIL.

The gene calls are TRBV7-2 and TRBJ1-4; no DNA is available, so the TRBD1 call from TCRdb remains unchecked. The CDR3 spans 16 residues. Germline V gene sequence: CDR1 SGHTA, CDR2 FQGNSA. CDR3: CASSLVRGRINEKLFF.

V usage is TRBV12-3 or TRBV12-4 and J usage is TRBJ2-2; TCRdb reports TRBD2, a call that lacks DNA to check it against. The CDR3 covers 15 residues. The CDR3 is CASSVAGGGTGELFF.

V is TRBV12-3 or TRBV12-4 and J is TRBJ2-1; TCRdb's D call, TRBD2, is unchecked because there is no DNA. The CDR3 spans 15 residues. The CDR3 reads CASTPGTSGVDEQFF.

The chain links TRBV6-2 or TRBV6-3 to TRBJ2-7; TCRdb's D gene call, TRBD2, goes unchecked for lack of DNA. CDR3 length: 14 residues. Germline assignment: CDR1 MNHEY and CDR2 SVGEGT. The CDR3 loop is CASSYGTSGYEQYF.

The chain links TRBV20-1 to TRBJ1-1. The V gene's germline CDR1 is DFQATT and CDR2 SNEGSKA (reference sequence). There are 12 residues in the CDR3. The chain's CDR3 is CSAPQGNTEAFF.